The 8 T cell receptor beta chains below come from one sample, sequenced in a study of glioma-infiltrating T cells after dendritic cell vaccination. This table comes from immunoSEQ multiplex PCR, and its TCRdb copy is limited to in-frame clones, with some not included. The repertoire has roughly 100,000 clones, roughly 81% of them found once; the top ten carry about an eighth. This material consisted of blood, taken before dendritic cell vaccination. These receptors were obtained from a human donor with glioblastoma.

The rearrangement uses TRBV2 and TRBJ1-5, with no clear D. Per the germline V gene, CDR1 is SNHLY and CDR2 is FYNNEI. Trimming took off 6 bases at V and 10 bases at J, with 16 bases between the two ends. CDR3 length: 13 amino acids. The CDR3 loop is CASSDSKLRPQHF. The CDR3 DNA is TGTGCCAGCAGCGACTCGAAACTCCGACCCCAGCATTTT.

The chain uses TRBV29-1 and TRBJ1-2; 12 bases are shared with TRBD1. The CDR3 spans 18 residues. Germline V gives CDR1 SQVTM, CDR2 ANQGSEA. The J segment lost 4 bases and the V segment lost 0 bases, leaving 12 bases of the junction unmatched. CDR3 in DNA: TGCAGCGTTGAAGATTTCCTCGGGACAGGGGGCGTCGGCTATGGCTACACCTTC. Translating it yields CSVEDFLGTGGVGYGYTF.

The chain employs TRBV30 and TRBJ1-5, with TRBD1 matching 10 bases. CDR3 size: 19 residues. Germline trimming cut 2 bases from V and 1 base from J; bases unmatched to any gene: 14. Germline V gene data show CDR1 as GTSNPN and CDR2 as SVGIG (reference sequence). For the CDR3, the DNA is TGTGCCTGGAGTCCACCCGGGACAGGGGTTCTTTGGAGCAATCAGCCCCAGCATTTT. Translation: CAWSPPGTGVLWSNQPQHF.

The rearrangement joins TRBV6-1 to TRBJ2-7, with 9 positions matching TRBD1. Germline V gene lookup returns CDR1 MNHNS and CDR2 SASEGT. This CDR3 spans 14 amino acids. J lost 7 bases, V lost 6 bases, and 10 bases had no gene match. The CDR3 reads CASSRGTGSREQYF. The CDR3 DNA reads as TGTGCCAGCAGCCGCGGGACAGGGTCGAGGGAGCAGTACTTC.

The V gene is TRBV25-1, the J gene TRBJ2-6; the D gene is possibly TRBD1 (6 bases). The germline V gene encodes CDR1 MGHDK and CDR2 SYGVNS. The V and J ends lost 8 bases and 4 bases respectively, with 18 bases between them. This CDR3 spans 16 amino acids. CDR3 region: CASSRTDRRGANVLTF. The CDR3 DNA sequence: TGTGCCAGCTCAAGAACCGACAGGCGGGGGGCCAACGTCCTGACTTTC.

About this clone itself: Other DNA sequences from this sample encode an identical CDR3 as well. The J gene is TRBJ2-2, the V gene TRBV13; 7 nucleotides line up with TRBD2. Trimming removed 0 bases from V and 3 bases from J; junction bases left unmatched: 10. This CDR3 spans 18 amino acids. Germline lookup yields CDR1 PRHDT and CDR2 FYEKMQ (reference sequence). The CDR3 spells CASSLGLRLAGHTGELFF. CDR3 DNA sequence: TGTGCCAGCAGCTTAGGCCTAAGACTAGCAGGACACACCGGGGAGCTGTTTTTT.

The chain's CDR3 is CASSEIQSSYEQYF. The CDR3 region has the DNA TGTGCCAGCAGTGAAATACAGAGCTCCTACGAGCAGTACTTC. The chain links TRBV6-1 to TRBJ2-7; D is ambiguous. In germline, CDR1 is MNHNS, CDR2 SASEGT. This CDR3 region has 14 residues. V lost 2 bases, J lost 0 bases, and 8 bases lay in between.

This clone was picked up a small number of times. In DNA form, the CDR3 reads TGTGCCAGCAGCTTATCCGCAGGGCAGCCCCAGCATTTT. This encodes CASSLSAGQPQHF. V and J are TRBV7-3 and TRBJ1-5; D might be TRBD1 (5 bases). The CDR3 loop spans 13 amino acids. The V and J ends lost 2 bases and 7 bases respectively, with 9 bases between them. The germline gives CDR1 SGHTA, CDR2 FQGTGA. The full variable domain, with the rest looked up from reference TRBV7-3 and TRBJ1-5, is GAGVSQTPSNKVTEKGKYVELRCDPISGHTALYWYRQSLGQGPEFLIYFQGTGAADDSGLPNDRFFAVRPEGSVSTLKIQRTERGDSAVYLCASSLSAGQPQHFGDGTRLSIL.